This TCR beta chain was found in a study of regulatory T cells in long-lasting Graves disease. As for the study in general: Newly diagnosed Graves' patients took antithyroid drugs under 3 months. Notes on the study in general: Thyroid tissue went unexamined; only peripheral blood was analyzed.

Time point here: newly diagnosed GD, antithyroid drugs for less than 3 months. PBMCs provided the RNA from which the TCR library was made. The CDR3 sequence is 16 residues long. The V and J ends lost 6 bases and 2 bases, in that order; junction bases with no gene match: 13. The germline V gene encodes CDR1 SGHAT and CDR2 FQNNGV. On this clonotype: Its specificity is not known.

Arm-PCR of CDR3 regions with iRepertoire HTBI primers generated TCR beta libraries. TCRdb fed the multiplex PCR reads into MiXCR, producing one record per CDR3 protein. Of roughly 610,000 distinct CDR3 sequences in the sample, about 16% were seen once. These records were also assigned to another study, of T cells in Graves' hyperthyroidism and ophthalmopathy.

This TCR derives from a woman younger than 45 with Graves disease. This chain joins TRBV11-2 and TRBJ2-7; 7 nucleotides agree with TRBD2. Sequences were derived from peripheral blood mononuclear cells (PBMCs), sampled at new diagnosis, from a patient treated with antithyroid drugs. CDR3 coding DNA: TGTGCCAGCAGTACAAGGGAGGGAGGTCGGGCCTACGAGCAGTACTTC. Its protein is CASSTREGGRAYEQYF.